These T cell receptor beta chains were read from a single sample in a study of shared clonotypes between healthy human individuals. This table comes from immunoSEQ multiplex PCR, and its TCRdb copy is limited to in-frame clones, with some not included. The repertoire has about 2 million clones, around 95% of them found once; the top ten carry 0.13%. Sequenced sample: naive CD4+ T cells sorted from blood. These TCRs come from a man between 18 and 29 years old in good health. The CDR3 runs from the conserved cysteine through the conserved F or W. D genes are given only for firm matches. Where a row states a size, it is once, few, many or the class of an expanded clone; other rows omit it.

>NA|TRBD2|TRBV5-1|TRBJ2-1
TGCGCCAGCAGCGGCAAACTAGCGGGGGACCACCACAATGAGCAGTTCTTC
CASSGKLAGDHHNEQFF
>NA|NA|TRBV6-5|TRBJ1-1
TGTGCCAGCTACAAAAACCCCAGGGGCGCTGAAGCTTTCTTT
CASYKNPRGAEAFF
>NA|NA|TRBV11-2|TRBJ2-7
TGTGCCAGCAAAAATTTCTACGAGCAGTACTTC
CASKNFYEQYF
>NA|NA|TRBV6-5|TRBJ1-1
TGTGCCAGCAACCGTGGGACCCCGAACACTGAAGCTTTCTTT
CASNRGTPNTEAFF
>once|NA|TRBV19|TRBJ1-3
TGTGCCAGTAGTATCAACAACTTTTACTCTGGAAACACCATATATTTT
CASSINNFYSGNTIYF
>NA|NA|TRBV7-9|TRBJ2-5
TGTGCCAGCAGCCGCGGGACAAGTCAAGAGACCCAGTACTTC
CASSRGTSQETQYF
>NA|TRBD1|TRBV18|TRBJ1-1
TGTGCCAGCTCAGGGGACAGGGTGACTGAAGCTTTCTTT
CASSGDRVTEAFF
>NA|NA|TRBV9|TRBJ1-4
TGTGCCAGCAGCTCCTTGTCCTCAGGAGGGGTTGGAGAAAAACTGTTTTTT
CASSSLSSGGVGEKLFF
>NA|NA|TRBV19|TRBJ2-5
TGTGCCAGTAGTATAATGGGAGGACTTTCGGAGACCCAGTACTTC
CASSIMGGLSETQYF
>NA|TRBD1|TRBV19|TRBJ2-7
TGTGCCAGTAAACACTCGACAGGGAGCGAGCAGTACTTC
CASKHSTGSEQYF
>few|NA|TRBV5-1|TRBJ1-5
TGCGCCAGCAGCTTGGAAGGGTTAGGCAATCAGCCCCAGCATTTT
CASSLEGLGNQPQHF
>NA|NA|TRBV5-4|TRBJ1-4
TGTGCCAGCAGCTCTGTGGGTGAAAAACTGTTTTTT
CASSSVGEKLFF